This T cell receptor (beta chain) was identified in a study of blood T cell repertoires in COVID-19. Study summary: Collection of acute and convalescent COVID-19 samples took place in the United States, Italy and Spain.

Under the authors' procedure: Researchers report that nucleated cell counts were estimated from reference gene primer amplification. Produced via immunoSEQ multiplex PCR; TCRdb's table is partial and in-frame only. V, J and clone size were drawn from that table, and D and trimming were deduced from the DNA. In the table there are 150,000 to 200,000 clones, more than 75% of which are singletons. This CDR3 is 16 amino acids long. The germline gives CDR1 SGHRS, CDR2 YFSETQ. Losses at the gene ends were 0 bases for V and 2 bases for J; bases not matched to a gene: 3. The source is a man between 40 and 49 years old with active or convalescent COVID-19. Sequencing used peripheral blood. This chain links TRBV5-1 with TRBJ1-1, with 11 nucleotides matching TRBD1. In nucleotides, the CDR3 is TGCGCCAGCAGCTTGGGGGACAGGGGGAGAAACACTGAAGCTTTCTTT. It yields the protein CASSLGDRGRNTEAFF.